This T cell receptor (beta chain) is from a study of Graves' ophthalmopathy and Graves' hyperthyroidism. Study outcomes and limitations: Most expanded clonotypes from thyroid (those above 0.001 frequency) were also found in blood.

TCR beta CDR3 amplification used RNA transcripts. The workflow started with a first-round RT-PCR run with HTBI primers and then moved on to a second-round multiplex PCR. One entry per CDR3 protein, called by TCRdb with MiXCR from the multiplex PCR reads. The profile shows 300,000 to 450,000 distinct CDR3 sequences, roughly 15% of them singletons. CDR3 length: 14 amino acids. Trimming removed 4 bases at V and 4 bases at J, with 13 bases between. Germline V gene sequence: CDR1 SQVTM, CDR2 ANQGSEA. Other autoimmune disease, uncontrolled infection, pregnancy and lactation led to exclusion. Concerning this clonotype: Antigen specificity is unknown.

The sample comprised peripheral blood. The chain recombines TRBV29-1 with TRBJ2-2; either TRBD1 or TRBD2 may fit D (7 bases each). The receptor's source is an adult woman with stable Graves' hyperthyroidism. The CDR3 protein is CSVADREGTGELFF. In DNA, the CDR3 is TGCAGCGTTGCCGACAGGGAGGGCACCGGGGAGCTGTTTTTT.